This TCR beta chain was sequenced for a study of T cells in localized non-small cell lung cancer. Regarding the study as a whole: Sequencing was limited to one tumor region, leaving the possibility of heterogeneity open.

CDR1 and CDR2 from the germline V gene are SGHRS and YFSETQ. Deletions cut 4 bases from V and 1 base from J, with 32 bases between. The CDR3 contains 21 residues. Here immunoSEQ multiplex PCR was the method, and the copy in TCRdb shows in-frame clones only, minus some. Of about 2,000 clones listed, around 24% are singletons. As regards this clone: Its antigen is as yet unknown.

Material: lung tumor tissue, obtained before any cancer treatment. The chain combines TRBV5-1 with TRBJ2-5; weak D call: TRBD1 (8 bases). The clonotype was recovered from an older female donor with stage I lung adenocarcinoma. The CDR3 is CASSISDRVGLAEKPQETQYF. CDR3 nucleotides: TGCGCCAGCAGCATATCGGACAGGGTAGGCCTAGCGGAGAAGCCCCAAGAGACCCAGTACTTC.